This T cell receptor beta chain was identified in a study of monozygotic twins with cystic fibrosis. Overall study: Around 3 micrograms of fragmented DNA underwent about 14 PCR cycles for library preparation. General study results and limits: Clonality was generally low (median about 0.0097), higher in the most severe patients. J usage was most co-twin-similar in 8 of 16 pairs, V in 13.

Of note for this clone: The antigen is unknown.

Clones were sequenced by immunoSEQ multiplex PCR, and TCRdb holds only the in-frame ones, with some missing. Among about 15,000 clones listed, roughly 84% were seen once. The receptor was derived from a boy aged 10-17 years with cystic fibrosis. Sequenced: blood.

As DNA, the CDR3 is TGTGCCACCAGCAGATTTAGGGGGCTGGAGTTTACTGAAGCTTTCTTT. Encoded protein: CATSRFRGLEFTEAFF. The chain carries TRBV15 and TRBJ1-1; 7 bases are a match to TRBD1. The CDR3 has 16 residues. The germline V gene has CDR1 LNHNV and CDR2 YYDKDF (reference sequence). V lost 2 bases to trimming and J lost 5 bases; unmatched junction nucleotides: 11.